These T cell receptor beta chains were read from a single sample in a study of shared clonotypes between healthy human individuals. The protocol was immunoSEQ multiplex PCR, while the TCRdb copy is restricted to in-frame clones and leaves out a portion. The data show under 1,100,000 clones, around 78% seen once. The sample comprised memory CD4+ T cells from PBMCs. The source is a man aged 18 to 29 in good health. Some clones in this sample may be carry-over from other donors' samples. The CDR3 runs from the conserved cysteine through the conserved F or W. The D gene is left open where the match is weak. For some rows the clone size is stated as once, few or many, or as a class when expanded; others skip it.

v_call	d_call	j_call	clone_size	cdr3_aa	cdr3_nt
TRBV5-1	TRBD1	TRBJ2-7	once	CASSTGTGEYEQYF	TGCGCCAGCAGCACCGGGACAGGGGAATACGAGCAGTACTTC
TRBV27	-	TRBJ2-7	-	CASKGWRMYEQYF	TGTGCCAGCAAGGGTTGGAGGATGTACGAGCAGTACTTC
TRBV6-5	TRBD1	TRBJ2-1	-	CATTGTGGEQFF	TGTGCCACTACCGGGACAGGGGGGGAGCAGTTCTTC
TRBV11-3	TRBD1	TRBJ2-5	-	CASSPGQGDHKETQYF	TGTGCCAGCAGCCCTGGACAGGGGGATCACAAAGAGACCCAGTACTTC
TRBV5-1	-	TRBJ1-2	-	CASSSSSDPSPYGYTF	TGCGCCAGCAGCTCGTCATCGGACCCGAGCCCTTATGGCTACACCTTC
TRBV11-2	TRBD2	TRBJ2-5	once	CASSLAGGQYF	TGTGCCAGCAGCTTAGCGGGGGGCCAGTACTTC
TRBV6-6	-	TRBJ2-3	-	CASSQTGTDTQYF	TGTGCCAGCAGCCAAACTGGCACAGATACGCAGTATTTT
TRBV5-1	TRBD1	TRBJ1-2	-	CASRPRQGDGYTF	TGCGCCAGCAGACCAAGACAGGGGGATGGCTACACCTTC
TRBV5-1	-	TRBJ2-1	-	CASSLGVVDEQFF	TGCGCCAGCAGCTTGGGGGTTGTGGATGAGCAGTTCTTC
TRBV28	-	TRBJ2-2	few	CASTTTTRGNTGELFF	TGTGCCAGCACCACAACCACGAGGGGCAACACCGGGGAGCTGTTTTTT
TRBV12-5	TRBD1	TRBJ2-2	-	CASAMGQGNTGELFF	TGTGCTAGTGCCATGGGACAGGGGAACACCGGGGAGCTGTTTTTT
TRBV7-3	-	TRBJ2-1	once	CASSLTRGNEQFF	TGTGCCAGCAGCTTAACGCGTGGTAATGAGCAGTTCTTC
TRBV7-2	-	TRBJ1-5	-	CASSLGAANGNQPQHF	TGTGCCAGCAGCTTAGGGGCAGCTAATGGAAATCAGCCCCAGCATTTT
TRBV5-1	-	TRBJ2-2	-	CASSLVPNTGELFF	TGCGCCAGCAGCTTGGTCCCAAACACCGGGGAGCTGTTTTTT
TRBV6-1	TRBD2	TRBJ2-2	few	CASRGTSLDTGELFF	TGTGCCAGCAGGGGGACTAGCTTGGACACCGGGGAGCTGTTTTTT
TRBV5-1	TRBD1	TRBJ1-1	-	CASSSYRGTEAFF	TGCGCCAGCTCTTCGTACAGGGGGACTGAAGCTTTCTTT
TRBV5-4	-	TRBJ1-4	-	CASSFGRKGERLFF	TGTGCCAGCAGCTTTGGACGGAAGGGGGAAAGACTGTTTTTT